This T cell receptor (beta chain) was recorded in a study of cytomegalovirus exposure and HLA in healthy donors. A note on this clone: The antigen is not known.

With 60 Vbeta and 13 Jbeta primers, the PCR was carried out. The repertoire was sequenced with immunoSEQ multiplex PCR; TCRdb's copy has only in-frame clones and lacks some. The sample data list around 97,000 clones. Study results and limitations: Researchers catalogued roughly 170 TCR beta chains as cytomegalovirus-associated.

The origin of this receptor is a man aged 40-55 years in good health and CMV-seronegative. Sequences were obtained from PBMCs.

The CDR3 sequence: CASSQEQIRETQYF. CDR3 bases: TGCGCCAGCAGCCAAGAACAAATCAGGGAGACCCAGTACTTC. This rearrangement joins TRBV4-1 to TRBJ2-5; D is ambiguous. Between the trimmed V and J ends, which lost 0 bases and 5 bases, there was a span of 10 bases. CDR1 MGHRA and CDR2 YSYEKL come from the germline V gene. The CDR3 consists of 14 residues.